This is a list of T cell receptor beta chains from one sample in a study of T cell repertoires in cytomegalovirus infection. TCRdb used MiXCR to reprocess the reads, holding one entry per CDR3 protein. The table has around 300,000 distinct CDR3 sequences, roughly 9.5% seen once. The sample was PBMCs. These receptors all come from a human donor in good health (CMV status not recorded). Some clones in this sample may be carry-over from other donors' samples. Both conserved end residues are part of each CDR3.

V,J,CDR3
TRBV7-2,TRBJ2-7,CASRQSGPGGYEQYF
TRBV3-1,TRBJ1-1,CASSQDREAFF
TRBV12-3/TRBV12-4,TRBJ1-6,CASTTKGNQNSYNSPLHF
TRBV7-2,TRBJ1-3,CASSLMGQGVNTIYF
TRBV19,TRBJ1-1,CASSMGRSNTEAFF
TRBV29-1,TRBJ1-4,CSVTVTNEKLFF
TRBV7-2,TRBJ2-5,CASSLPSKETQYF
TRBV20-1,TRBJ2-1,CSARIPGLAGRNEQFF
TRBV28,TRBJ2-4,CASSKGSGRDIQYF
TRBV19,TRBJ2-1,CASSTRGREQFF
TRBV7-9,TRBJ1-3,CASSSSTGPGNTIYF
TRBV29-1,TRBJ1-1,CSAGKDPVTEAFF
TRBV24-1,TRBJ2-1,CATSDQGPEQFF
TRBV7-2,TRBJ1-1,CASSSRGGKAFF
TRBV6-2/TRBV6-3,TRBJ2-5,CASGVHRVGQETQYF
TRBV7-2,TRBJ2-3,CASSRIGFTQYF
TRBV7-6,TRBJ2-7,CASSSKAGGVAEQYF
TRBV2,TRBJ2-7,CASSPIEVLYEQYF
TRBV4-3,TRBJ1-1,CASSQATGMHTEAFF
TRBV7-2,TRBJ1-1,CASSTGRGARTEAFF
TRBV7-7,TRBJ2-5,CASSPRRYQETQYF
TRBV5-4,TRBJ1-5,CASSLESGPQHF
TRBV19,TRBJ2-1,CASRTQTSGTNNEQFF
TRBV7-7,TRBJ2-2,CASSKLAGGPAGELFF
TRBV29-1,TRBJ1-1,CSVTYDGSAFF
TRBV20-1,TRBJ2-7,CSARDPQSSYEQYF
TRBV7-2,TRBJ2-3,CASSLAHGQGTDTQYF
TRBV7-2,TRBJ2-3,CASSPILADRTDTQYF
TRBV25-1,TRBJ2-2,CAARDSMNTGELFF
TRBV6-6,TRBJ1-2,CASSYEPAHGYTF
TRBV4-2,TRBJ1-6,CASSQDLGVRQSPLHF
TRBV11-1,TRBJ2-5,CATRGPKETQYF
TRBV28,TRBJ2-1,CASLKPPSYNEQFF
TRBV28,TRBJ1-1,CASSAAGTNTEAFF
TRBV7-9,TRBJ2-2,CASTPQESINTGELFF
TRBV6-1,TRBJ2-5,CASTQPGQQETQYF
TRBV3-1,TRBJ2-3,CASSQEVRETDTQYF
TRBV7-2,TRBJ2-5,CASSFEALRGPGAQYF
TRBV20-1,TRBJ2-5,CSASIGVAGVPKYF
TRBV7-2,TRBJ1-5,CASSARGGQPQHF
TRBV7-2,TRBJ1-2,CASSLVWERYTF
TRBV7-2,TRBJ1-4,CASSFQGSTTNEKLFF
TRBV20-1,TRBJ1-2,CSASASGYGYTF
TRBV28,TRBJ1-1,CASSRTWGSNTEAFF
TRBV11-2,TRBJ2-5,CASSLGVLAETQYF